This entry lists 25 T cell receptor beta chains sequenced from one sample in a study of T cells in Graves' hyperthyroidism and ophthalmopathy. RNA transcripts provided the source from which TCR beta CDR3 regions were amplified. The primer set for the first-round RT-PCR of the TCR CDR3 was HTBI. TCRdb reprocessed the multiplex PCR reads via MiXCR and lists one record per CDR3 protein. This sample has about 370,000 distinct CDR3 sequences; approximately 16% occur once, and the top ten carry approximately 19%. Sequenced: blood. The source is an older woman with Graves' ophthalmopathy.

This clonotype was seen a few times. The V call is TRBV24-1, the J call TRBJ2-3; D is tentatively TRBD1 or TRBD2 (5 bases each). The V gene's germline CDR1 is KGHDR and CDR2 SFDVKD. The V gene lost 9 bases and the J gene lost 6 bases, with 15 bases spanning the gap. The CDR3 runs 13 residues. The CDR3 DNA reads TGTGCCACCGGGGACCGCCCGGGGGATACGCAGTATTTT. It is translated as CATGDRPGDTQYF.

Comment on this clonotype: This may be a read error, as it is one base from a much larger clone. The chain employs TRBV18 and TRBJ2-7, with 7 bases that match TRBD1. The CDR3 spans 14 residues. Germline V gene lookup returns CDR1 KGHSH and CDR2 LQKENI. CDR3 region: CTSSLGTDSYEQYF. CDR3 DNA: TGTACCAGCTCACTCGGGACAGACTCCTACGAGCAGTACTTC.

This clonotype was found many times. The chain carries TRBV3-1 and TRBJ1-1, with 7 positions matching TRBD1. The CDR3 contains 15 residues. Germline V CDR1 and CDR2: LGHDT, YNNKEL (reference sequence). With V trimmed by 0 bases and J by 0 bases, 1 base remained unmatched. CDR3 DNA: TGTGCCAGCAGCCAAGAGGGGACAGTGAACACTGAAGCTTTCTTT. Amino acid sequence: CASSQEGTVNTEAFF.

This clonotype was found many times. The chain is built from TRBV18 and TRBJ2-7, with TRBD1 matching over 7 bases. The CDR3 is 13 residues long. Looked up from germline, CDR1 is KGHSH and CDR2 is LQKENI. V lost 6 bases, J lost 4 bases, and 6 bases stayed unmatched. DNA for the CDR3: TGTGCCAGCTCTCGGGACAGAGAGTACGAGCAGTACTTC. Protein sequence: CASSRDREYEQYF.

The chain couples TRBV5-1 to TRBJ2-3; 7 bases fit TRBD1. The CDR3 runs 19 residues. Germline trimming cut 0 bases from V and 1 base from J; bases unmatched to any gene: 14. Germline values: CDR1 SGHRS, CDR2 YFSETQ. The CDR3 spells CASSLAGGRGRRGTDTQYF. CDR3 nucleotides: TGCGCCAGCAGCTTGGCCGGTGGAAGGGGGCGCCGGGGCACAGATACGCAGTATTTT.

This clonotype was counted ten times or more. CDR3 loop: CSARDQREFDNEQFF. The CDR3, as DNA: TGCAGTGCTAGAGATCAGCGGGAGTTCGACAATGAGCAGTTCTTC. The chain uses TRBV20-1 and TRBJ2-1, with TRBD2 matching 8 bases. The germline gives CDR1 DFQATT, CDR2 SNEGSKA (reference sequence). This CDR3 region has 15 residues. Unmatched junction bases numbered 6, after V lost 0 bases and J lost 5 bases.

This clonotype occurred a few times. The V gene is TRBV7-2, the J gene TRBJ1-1; D gene uncertain. The CDR3 runs 15 residues. Trimming cost V 1 base and J 0 bases, with 9 bases left between them. CDR1 and CDR2 from the germline V gene are SGHTA and FQGNSA. The CDR3 DNA is TGTGCCAGCAGCTTAGGTGGAACTCTGAACACTGAAGCTTTCTTT. Its protein product is CASSLGGTLNTEAFF.

The chain combines TRBV9 with TRBJ2-2; tentatively, D is TRBD1 (5 bases). Germline V gives CDR1 SGDLS, CDR2 YYNGEE. The CDR3 sequence is 16 residues long. The ends were cut back, 0 bases at V and 0 bases at J, with 9 bases in the middle. CDR3 sequence: CASSVGGATNTGELFF. CDR3 nucleotides: TGTGCCAGCAGCGTAGGTGGGGCGACGAACACCGGGGAGCTGTTTTTT.

The rearrangement uses TRBV6-2 or TRBV6-3 and TRBJ2-7; D is tentatively TRBD1 or TRBD2 (5 bases each). Per the germline V gene, CDR1 is MNHEY and CDR2 is SVGEGT. V was pared by 4 bases and J by 3 bases, with 25 bases between. The CDR3 length is 18 residues. Here the CDR3 reads CASSSPLGTEYTNYEQYF. Written as DNA, the CDR3 is TGTGCCAGCAGTTCCCCCTTGGGGACGGAATATACTAACTACGAGCAGTACTTC.

In this sample, this clonotype turned up many times. The V gene is TRBV12-3 or TRBV12-4, the J gene TRBJ2-7; 9 bases map to TRBD2. The V gene end was trimmed by 6 bases and the J gene end by 5 bases; junction bases not matched to a gene: 8. The CDR3 length is 14 residues. DNA of the CDR3: TGTGCCAGCAGAATGGCTAGCGGGAACCACGAGCAGTACTTC. Translation: CASRMASGNHEQYF.

This clonotype appeared once. Since a much larger clone is just one base distant, this may be a read error. The final CDR3 position lacks the conserved phenylalanine or tryptophan, pointing to a likely read error. The chain combines TRBV6-1 with TRBJ2-5; 7 bases agree with TRBD2. The germline gives CDR1 MNHNS, CDR2 SASEGT. The J segment lost 1 base and the V segment lost 6 bases, leaving 2 bases of the junction unmatched. CDR3 length: 13 amino acids. The CDR3 here is CASRAGVQETQYY. The DNA of the CDR3 is TGTGCCAGCAGGGCGGGAGTCCAAGAGACCCAGTACTAC.

This clonotype was counted at least ten times. The chain recombines TRBV7-2 with TRBJ2-7, with a tentative D call TRBD1 (5 bases). Germline CDR1 is SGHTA and CDR2 is FQGNSA. V was shortened by 1 base and J by 3 bases, with 10 bases between the two germline ends. This CDR3 has 14 residues. The CDR3 region is CASSLVQGNYEQYF. For the CDR3, the DNA is TGTGCCAGCAGCTTAGTCCAGGGTAACTACGAGCAGTACTTC.

About this clonotype: This may stem from a read error, because a much larger clone lies one nucleotide away. The rearrangement links TRBV28 to TRBJ1-3; weak D call: TRBD1 (5 bases). The germline gives CDR1 MDHEN, CDR2 SYDVKM. The CDR3 is made up of 12 amino acids. The CDR3: CASTDIGNIIYF. The CDR3 nucleotides are TGTGCCAGCACGGACATCGGAAACATCATATATTTT.

The chain is built from TRBV9 and TRBJ1-4, with TRBD1 as a possible D gene (5 bases). Trimming removed 0 bases at V and 0 bases at J, with 6 bases between. CDR1 is SGDLS and CDR2 is YYNGEE in the germline V gene. There are 15 residues in the CDR3. Written as DNA, the CDR3 is TGTGCCAGCAGCGTAGGGGGGACAACTAATGAAAAACTGTTTTTT. Its translation is CASSVGGTTNEKLFF. Looking up the rest from reference TRBV9 and TRBJ1-4 gives the full variable domain: DSGVTQTPKHLITATGQRVTLRCSPRSGDLSVYWYQQSLDQGLQFLIQYYNGEERAKGNILERFSAQQFPDLHSELNLSSLELGDSALYFCASSVGGTTNEKLFFGSGTQLSVL.

The V call is TRBV3-1, the J call TRBJ1-3, with a possible D match to TRBD1 (5 bases). V gave up 3 bases and J gave up 0 bases, with 12 bases separating them. Germline loops: CDR1 LGHDT, CDR2 YNNKEL (reference sequence). The CDR3 is 16 amino acids. CDR3 sequence reads: CASSQDTEASGNTIYF. The CDR3, as DNA: TGTGCCAGCAGCCAGGACACGGAGGCCTCTGGAAACACCATATATTTT.

This clonotype has just a few counts. The V gene is TRBV3-1, the J gene TRBJ2-3; no definite D call. The germline V and J ends were trimmed by 0 bases and 0 bases, with 10 bases remaining between them. Germline V lookup: CDR1 LGHDT, CDR2 YNNKEL (reference sequence). The CDR3 length is 16 residues. The DNA for the CDR3 is TGTGCCAGCAGCCAAGAATGGCTACCTAGCACAGATACGCAGTATTTT. Translated: CASSQEWLPSTDTQYF.

This clonotype occurred a few times. The V call is TRBV7-9, the J call TRBJ2-2; tentatively, D is TRBD1 or TRBD2 (5 bases each). With 5 bases removed from V and 2 bases from J, the gap between germline ends came to 18 bases. The CDR3 runs 17 residues. Germline CDR1 is SEHNR and CDR2 is FQNEAQ (reference sequence). CDR3 bases: TGTGCCAGCAGCCGAGTGACCGGGACGGAAAACACCGGGGAGCTGTTTTTT. This gives the protein CASSRVTGTENTGELFF.

V usage is TRBV7-3 and J usage is TRBJ2-2; no firm D call. The CDR3 is 13 residues long. The ends were cut back, 5 bases at V and 6 bases at J, with 10 bases in the middle. In germline, CDR1 is SGHTA, CDR2 FQGTGA. CDR3 residues: CASSPTESGELFF. The CDR3 DNA sequence: TGTGCCAGCAGCCCCACCGAGTCCGGGGAGCTGTTTTTT.

This clonotype was observed a handful of times. The chain links TRBV19 to TRBJ2-1, with TRBD2 matching 8 bases. Germline V lookup: CDR1 LNHDA, CDR2 SQIVND (reference sequence). This CDR3 has 16 amino acids. V dropped 4 bases and J dropped 2; count of bases not matched to a gene: 7. The CDR3 DNA reads TGTGCCAGTAGTACCGGGACTAGAGGGGCCTACAATGAGCAGTTCTTC. The encoded protein is CASSTGTRGAYNEQFF.

This clonotype showed up just a few times. This chain joins TRBV5-1 and TRBJ2-5; D possibly corresponds to TRBD2 (5 bases). With 0 bases removed from V and 0 bases from J, the gap between germline ends came to 9 bases. Germline V CDR1 and CDR2: SGHRS, YFSETQ. CDR3 length equals 15 residues. DNA for the CDR3: TGCGCCAGCAGCTTGGCCTTCGGGGACCAAGAGACCCAGTACTTC. Residues: CASSLAFGDQETQYF. The whole variable domain, filled in from reference TRBV5-1 and TRBJ2-5, reads KAGVTQTPRYLIKTRGQQVTLSCSPISGHRSVSWYQQTPGQGLQFLFEYFSETQRNKGNFPGRFSGRQFSNSRSEMNVSTLELGDSALYLCASSLAFGDQETQYFGPGTRLLVL.

This clonotype turned up a few times. DNA for the CDR3: TGTGCCAGCAGTCGTGACAGGGGGCGGACTGAAGCTTTCTTT. This translates into CASSRDRGRTEAFF. The chain carries TRBV6-1 and TRBJ1-1, with TRBD1 identical over 10 bases. The V gene's germline CDR1 is MNHNS and CDR2 SASEGT. This CDR3 has 14 amino acids. J gave up 5 bases and V 5 bases, and 5 bases lay outside the gene matches.

The rearrangement uses TRBV5-6 and TRBJ1-3; D is unresolved. Germline lookup yields CDR1 SGHDT and CDR2 YYEEEE. V lost 1 base, J lost 2 bases, and 7 bases lay in between. CDR3 length: 14 residues. CDR3 region: CASSLLPPGNTIYF. The CDR3 nucleotides are TGTGCCAGCAGCTTGTTACCACCTGGAAACACCATATATTTT.

This clonotype was counted only a few times. The chain combines TRBV4-1 with TRBJ2-5, with TRBD1 matching 9 bases. The trim removed 2 bases at V and 5 bases at J, leaving 6 bases unmatched. Germline V gene sequence: CDR1 MGHRA, CDR2 YSYEKL. The CDR3 runs 15 residues. The DNA for the CDR3 is TGCGCCAGCAGCCAAAAGACAGGGGGGGGGGAGACCCAGTACTTC. It translates to CASSQKTGGGETQYF.

This clonotype was counted at least ten times. The chain recombines TRBV5-4 with TRBJ2-4; 9 nucleotides line up with TRBD1. With V trimmed by 0 bases and J by 1 base, 2 bases remained unmatched. Per germline, CDR1 SGHNT and CDR2 YYREEE (reference sequence). CDR3 size: 16 residues. CDR3 sequence reads: CASSLGTGVAKNIQYF. The CDR3 nucleotides are TGTGCCAGCAGCTTGGGGACAGGGGTGGCCAAAAACATTCAGTACTTC.

The table lists this clonotype with many counts. The gene calls are TRBV7-8 and TRBJ2-5, with 12 positions matching TRBD2. The CDR3 has 17 amino acids. Trimming at V came to 7 bases and at J to 4 bases, leaving 13 bases not matched to a gene. CDR1 is SGHVS, CDR2 FQNEAQ, per germline. CDR3 region: CASNLRATSGSRETQYF. CDR3 DNA: TGTGCCAGCAACCTACGGGCGACTAGCGGGAGTAGAGAGACCCAGTACTTC.